Shown below are 4 T cell receptor beta chains from a single sample sequenced in a study of cytomegalovirus exposure and HLA in healthy donors. With 60 Vbeta and 13 Jbeta primers, the PCR was carried out. Produced via immunoSEQ multiplex PCR; TCRdb's table is partial and in-frame only. The sample holds about 110,000 clones, around 80% seen once. Sequencing was performed on PBMCs. These receptors were obtained from a man aged 25-40 years in good health and CMV-seropositive.

This clone was counted a few times. This chain uses TRBV2 with TRBJ2-7; TRBD1 agrees at 10 bases. In germline, CDR1 is SNHLY, CDR2 FYNNEI. The CDR3 totals 15 residues. Trimming removed 3 bases from V and 6 bases from J; junction bases left unmatched: 8. CDR3 coding DNA: TGTGCCAGCAGTGACGTCGGGACAGGGGCCGCCGAGCAGTACTTC. Protein: CASSDVGTGAAEQYF.

The chain recombines TRBV4-3 with TRBJ1-2; 8 bases match TRBD1. The germline gives CDR1 LGHNA, CDR2 YSLEER. J lost 4 bases, V lost 3 bases, and 10 bases had no gene match. There are 16 residues in the CDR3. This CDR3 is CASSHSSTGGPYGYTF. Here the CDR3 DNA reads TGCGCCAGCAGCCACTCCTCAACAGGGGGGCCCTATGGCTACACCTTC.

The V and J genes are TRBV30 and TRBJ2-7; TRBD2 is a possible D gene (5 bases). Between the trimmed V and J ends, which lost 4 bases and 7 bases, there was a span of 11 bases. This CDR3 has 11 amino acids. In germline, CDR1 is GTSNPN, CDR2 SVGIG (reference sequence). CDR3 bases: TGTGCCTGGATTTCTCCGGGGGAGCAGTACTTC. Translating gives CAWISPGEQYF.

The CDR3 loop reads CASSILAGGPAYNEQFF. The CDR3 DNA reads TGTGCCAGCAGCATTCTAGCGGGGGGCCCGGCCTACAATGAGCAGTTCTTC. J is TRBJ2-1 and V is TRBV5-6, with 11 bases fitting TRBD2. J was trimmed by 2 bases and V by 4 bases; bases with no gene match: 8. Per germline, CDR1 SGHDT and CDR2 YYEEEE. The CDR3 sequence is 17 residues long. The full variable domain, completed using reference TRBV5-6 and TRBJ2-1, is DAGVTQSPTHLIKTRGQQVTLRCSPKSGHDTVSWYQQALGQGPQFIFQYYEEEERQRGNFPDRFSGHQFPNYSSELNVNALLLGDSALYLCASSILAGGPAYNEQFFGPGTRLTVL.